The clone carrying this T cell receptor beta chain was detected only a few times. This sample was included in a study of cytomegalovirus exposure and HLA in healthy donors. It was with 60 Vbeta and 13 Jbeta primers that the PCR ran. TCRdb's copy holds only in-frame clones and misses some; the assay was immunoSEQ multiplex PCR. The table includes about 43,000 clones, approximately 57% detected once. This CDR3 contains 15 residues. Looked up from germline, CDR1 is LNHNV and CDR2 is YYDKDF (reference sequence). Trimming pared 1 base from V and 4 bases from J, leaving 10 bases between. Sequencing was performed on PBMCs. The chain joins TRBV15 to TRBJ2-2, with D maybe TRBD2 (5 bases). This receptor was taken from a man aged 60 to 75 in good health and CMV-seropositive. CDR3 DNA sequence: TGTGCCACCAGCAGAGGGGGAGAGGGCACCGGGGAGCTGTTTTTT. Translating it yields CATSRGGEGTGELFF.